Here is one T cell receptor beta chain with its context. What it binds is not known. Trimming took 5 bases from V and 9 from J; bases not matched to a gene: 4. This CDR3 region has 12 residues. Germline values: CDR1 SGHRS, CDR2 YFSETQ. TCRdb redid the calling of the RT-PCR reads with MiXCR, one entry per CDR3 protein. The sample yields about 190,000 distinct CDR3 sequences, about an eighth seen once. The data originate from a study of response to subunit inactivated influenza vaccine. Study-wide results and limits: Authors suggested few new T cells are recruited by each seasonal influenza vaccination.

This chain uses TRBV5-1 with TRBJ2-1; 8 positions match TRBD2. The TCR comes from a man aged 50-60 years who received an inactivated influenza vaccine. Here the sequenced sample was CD8+ T cells sorted from PBMCs, taken less than 6 days after vaccination. DNA of the CDR3: TGCGCCAGCAGAGAGACTAGCGCTGAGCAGTTCTTC. Translation gives CASRETSAEQFF.